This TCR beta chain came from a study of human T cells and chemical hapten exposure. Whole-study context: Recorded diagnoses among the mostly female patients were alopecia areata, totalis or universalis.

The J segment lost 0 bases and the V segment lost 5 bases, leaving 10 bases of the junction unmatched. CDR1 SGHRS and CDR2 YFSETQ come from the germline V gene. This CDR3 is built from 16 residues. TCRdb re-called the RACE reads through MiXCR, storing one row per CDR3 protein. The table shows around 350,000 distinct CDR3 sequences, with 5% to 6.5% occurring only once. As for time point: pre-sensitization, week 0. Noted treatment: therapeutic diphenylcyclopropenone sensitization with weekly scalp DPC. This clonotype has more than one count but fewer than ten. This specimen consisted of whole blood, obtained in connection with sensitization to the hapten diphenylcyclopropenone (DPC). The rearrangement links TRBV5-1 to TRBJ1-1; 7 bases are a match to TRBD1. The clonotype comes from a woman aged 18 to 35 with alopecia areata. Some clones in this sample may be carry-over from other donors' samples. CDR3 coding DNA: TGCGCCAGCAGTCGCGAACAGGGGCGAATGAACACTGAAGCTTTCTTT. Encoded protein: CASSREQGRMNTEAFF.